Listed below are T cell receptor beta chains from one sample, sequenced in a study of blood T cell repertoires in COVID-19. Produced via immunoSEQ multiplex PCR; TCRdb's table is partial and in-frame only. The table has roughly 150,000 clones, around nine tenths seen once; the top ten hold around 2.9%. The material sequenced was peripheral blood. The source of these receptors is a man in his 60s with active or convalescent COVID-19. Both conserved end residues are part of each CDR3. A D gene is named only where the DNA matches it firmly. Expanded clones get a size class; other rows say once, few or many, or leave the size out.

NA	NA	TRBJ1-6	TRBV27	TGTGCCAGCAGTCCCCTAGGAGGGACCTCCTATAATTCACCCCTCCACTTT	CASSPLGGTSYNSPLHF
NA	once	TRBJ1-3	TRBV6-5	TGTGCCAGCAGTTTACATCGACTCTCTGGAAACACCATATATTTT	CASSLHRLSGNTIYF
NA	NA	TRBJ1-3	TRBV5-1	TGCGCCAGCAGCTTGGGGGTGCAGGGGTCTGGAAACACCATATATTTT	CASSLGVQGSGNTIYF
NA	NA	TRBJ1-5	TRBV2	TGTGCCAGCAGTGGAACGCGGGCCGCGAATCAGCCCCAGCATTTT	CASSGTRAANQPQHF
TRBD1	once	TRBJ1-1	TRBV18	TGTGCCAGCTCACCCGACAGGGATGAAGCTTTCTTT	CASSPDRDEAFF
TRBD2	NA	TRBJ2-1	TRBV5-6	TGTGCCAGCAGCTATCCGGGACTAGCGGGAGGAGGTGAGCAGTTCTTC	CASSYPGLAGGGEQFF
NA	NA	TRBJ1-4	TRBV2	TGTGCCAGCAGTGAAGGCGGAGTGGGGGGTACGGCAACTAATGAAAAACTGTTTTTT	CASSEGGVGGTATNEKLFF
TRBD2	NA	TRBJ2-1	TRBV18	TGTGCCAGCTCGCGGACTAGCGGAGGGGAGGATGAGCAGTTCTTC	CASSRTSGGEDEQFF
NA	NA	TRBJ2-1	TRBV15	TGTGCCACCAGCATGCGGGAAGAGCAGTTCTTC	CATSMREEQFF
NA	NA	TRBJ1-5	TRBV28	TGTGCCAGCAAGACCGGGGGGCAGCCCCAGCATTTT	CASKTGGQPQHF
TRBD1	NA	TRBJ2-3	TRBV6-5	TGTGCCAGCCGTCCGACAGGGGGCTTGGATACGCAGTATTTT	CASRPTGGLDTQYF
NA	NA	TRBJ1-6	TRBV10-3	TGTGCCATCAGTGAGTCGAGGGGGGGCTCGAATTCACCCCTCCACTTT	CAISESRGGSNSPLHF
NA	once	TRBJ1-3	TRBV7-9	TGTGCCAGCAGCGGTCAGGGCATTAGTGGAAACACCATATATTTT	CASSGQGISGNTIYF
TRBD1	once	TRBJ2-5	TRBV7-2	TGTGCCAGCAGCCCCCAGGCGACAGGGGGCTTGGAGACCCAGTACTTC	CASSPQATGGLETQYF
TRBD2	NA	TRBJ2-5	TRBV11-3	TGTGCCAGCAGCCGACGGGAGGAAGAGACCCAGTACTTC	CASSRREEETQYF
NA	NA	TRBJ2-5	TRBV5-1	TGCGCCAGCAGCTTGGGGGGTTGGACGGCCGGAGGAGGAGAGACCCAGTACTTC	CASSLGGWTAGGGETQYF
NA	once	TRBJ1-4	TRBV7-2	TGTGCCAGCAGCCCGGGGGGCGCAACTAATGAAAAACTGTTTTTT	CASSPGGATNEKLFF
TRBD2	NA	TRBJ2-3	TRBV10-3	TGTGCCATCAGGACTAGCGGGAGACCCACAGATACGCAGTATTTT	CAIRTSGRPTDTQYF
NA	NA	TRBJ2-3	TRBV7-9	TGTGCCAGCAGCGCGGCGGGACTCGAAGCTACGCAGTATTTT	CASSAAGLEATQYF
NA	few	TRBJ2-1	TRBV12-2	TGTGCAAGTCGCTTAGCGGCGGTCTGGAATGAGCAGTTCTTC	CASRLAAVWNEQFF
NA	NA	TRBJ1-5	TRBV7-8	TGTGCCAGCAGTCGGACAGTCAGCAATCAGCCCCAGCATTTT	CASSRTVSNQPQHF
TRBD1	NA	TRBJ1-1	TRBV28	TGTGCCAGCAGGGCAGGGGGCATTGGTGAAGCTTTCTTT	CASRAGGIGEAFF
TRBD1	NA	TRBJ1-5	TRBV9	TGTGCCAGCAGCGCCACAGGGGTGGGCAATCAGCCCCAGCATTTT	CASSATGVGNQPQHF
NA	NA	TRBJ2-7	TRBV27	TGTGCCAGCAGGGCGCGGCAGGGCCTCTACGAGCAGTACTTC	CASRARQGLYEQYF
TRBD2	NA	TRBJ2-3	TRBV4-1	TGCGCCAGCAGGCCAGCGGGGCCCACAGATACGCAGTATTTT	CASRPAGPTDTQYF
NA	NA	TRBJ1-2	TRBV5-4	TGTGCCAGCAGCTCCCGGGGGGGGTATGGCTACACCTTC	CASSSRGGYGYTF
TRBD1	NA	TRBJ2-3	TRBV24-1	TGTGCCACCAGTGACCAGGGGGCAAGCACAGATACGCAGTATTTT	CATSDQGASTDTQYF
TRBD2	NA	TRBJ2-5	TRBV27	TGTGCCAGCAGTTTGCTTCCTAGCGGGGGCCGAGAGACCCAGTACTTC	CASSLLPSGGRETQYF
NA	NA	TRBJ2-2	TRBV11-3	TGTGCCAGCAGCCAAGGCGAGGGAAGGGCCGGCGGGGAGCTGTTTTTT	CASSQGEGRAGGELFF
NA	NA	TRBJ2-1	TRBV3-1/TRBV3-2	TGTGCCAGCAGCCAAGATCCCGGGAGTGGTGAGCAGTTCTTC	CASSQDPGSGEQFF
NA	once	TRBJ1-6	TRBV30	TGTGCCTGGAGTTTAATGGTACAGAGCTCCTATAATTCACCCCTCCACTTT	CAWSLMVQSSYNSPLHF
TRBD1	NA	TRBJ1-2	TRBV10-1	TGCGCCAGCAACTGGGTCCTCCGGGACAGGGATGGCTACACCTTC	CASNWVLRDRDGYTF
TRBD1	NA	TRBJ2-5	TRBV28	TGTGCCAGCAGTCTACCCGGGACAGGGCAAGAGACCCAGTACTTC	CASSLPGTGQETQYF
NA	NA	TRBJ1-2	TRBV4-3	TGCGCCAGCAGCCTCCAATTCCGAGGCAATGATGGCTACACCTTC	CASSLQFRGNDGYTF
TRBD2	NA	TRBJ2-7	TRBV5-4	TGTGCCAGCAGCCACCCGCTAGCGGGAGAATCCGAGCAGTACTTC	CASSHPLAGESEQYF
NA	NA	TRBJ2-7	TRBV7-3	TGTGCCAGCAGCTTACAGTTAAGTGGCGAGCAGTACTTC	CASSLQLSGEQYF
NA	once	TRBJ1-4	TRBV27	TGTGCCAGCAGTTTTTTTCCAGAGTGGGGACACTTCTTT	CASSFFPEWGHFF
NA	NA	TRBJ1-6	TRBV6-2/TRBV6-3	TGTGCCAGCAGCCCTACCGGCCACACAGCATTCTCCTATAATTCACCCCTCCACTTT	CASSPTGHTAFSYNSPLHF
TRBD1	NA	TRBJ2-7	TRBV6-2/TRBV6-3	TGTGCCAGCAGTTACTCGAGCGAACAGGGGGCGGCCGCTGACGACGAGCAGTACTTC	CASSYSSEQGAAADDEQYF
NA	NA	TRBJ1-2	TRBV28	TGTGCCCTTGGAGCCGGCGCCGCTAACTATGGCTACACCTTC	CALGAGAANYGYTF
TRBD2	NA	TRBJ2-3	TRBV3-1/TRBV3-2	TGTGCCAGCAGCCAACTCGCTAGCGGGACAGATACGCAGTATTTT	CASSQLASGTDTQYF
NA	NA	TRBJ2-2	TRBV6-2/TRBV6-3	TGTGCCAGCAGTAGGGGGGGCAGGAGAACCGGGGAGCTGTTTTTT	CASSRGGRRTGELFF
TRBD2	NA	TRBJ2-3	TRBV28	TGTGCCAGCAGTTTATTGGACCTAGCGGGAGCTTCAGATACGCAGTATTTT	CASSLLDLAGASDTQYF
NA	NA	TRBJ1-3	TRBV5-1	TGCGCCAGCAGCTTAGAGGGTAGCTCTGGAAACACCATATATTTT	CASSLEGSSGNTIYF
NA	NA	TRBJ1-3	TRBV9	TGTGCCAGCAGCGTAGGGGAGAGCTCTGGAAACACCATATATTTT	CASSVGESSGNTIYF
NA	NA	TRBJ1-1	TRBV18	TGTGCCAGCGGAGATTTGAACACTGAAGCTTTCTTT	CASGDLNTEAFF
TRBD2	NA	TRBJ2-5	TRBV5-1	TGCGCCAGCAGCTTGGGGCCAGCGGGGGGACAAGAGACCCAGTACTTC	CASSLGPAGGQETQYF
NA	NA	TRBJ1-2	TRBV19	TGTGCCAGTAGTCTCCGAGGACAGAGTTCTGGCTACACCTTC	CASSLRGQSSGYTF
TRBD1	once	TRBJ1-6	TRBV18	TGTGCCAGCTCACCTAGGACAGGGGTGTTATCACCCCTCCACTTT	CASSPRTGVLSPLHF
TRBD2	NA	TRBJ2-7	TRBV7-7	TGTGCTAGCAGCTTACGGGAGGGGGACGAGCAGTACTTC	CASSLREGDEQYF
TRBD2	NA	TRBJ2-3	TRBV9	TGTGCCAGCAGCACCGGGACTAGCGGGGGGTCGGATACGCAGTATTTT	CASSTGTSGGSDTQYF
TRBD2	NA	TRBJ2-3	TRBV28	TGTGCCAGCACTCAGCGGGGGGCTAGCACAGATACGCAGTATTTT	CASTQRGASTDTQYF
TRBD2	NA	TRBJ2-5	TRBV2	TGTGCCAGCAGCCGCCTCGGGGTGCGGGGGGGATCAGAGACCCAGTACTTC	CASSRLGVRGGSETQYF
TRBD2	once	TRBJ2-1	TRBV7-9	TGTGCCAGCAGCTTAGGGCGGGAGGGGGGGTTCTTC	CASSLGREGGFF
NA	NA	TRBJ2-2	TRBV24-1	TGTGCCACCAGTGACCCCACGGGGGCGAACACCGGGGAGCTGTTTTTT	CATSDPTGANTGELFF
NA	once	TRBJ2-2	TRBV24-1	TGTGCCACCAGTGATTACAGGAAGGCGAACACCGGGGAGCTGTTTTTT	CATSDYRKANTGELFF
TRBD1	NA	TRBJ1-2	TRBV28	TGTGCCAGCAGTTCCCCCGGGACAGGGTATTTTCTTGGCTACACCTTC	CASSSPGTGYFLGYTF